The text below deals with one T cell receptor (beta chain). The data derive from a study of somatic mutations in cytotoxic T cells in rheumatoid arthritis. The study pulled out CD4+ and CD8+ cells with positive magnetic bead selection and then checked their purity by flow cytometry. Profiling relied on immunoSEQ multiplex PCR, and the TCRdb table lists in-frame clones only, not all of them. Of some 25,000 clones listed, roughly 87% are singletons. CDR1 is SQVTM and CDR2 is ANQGSEA in the germline V gene. CDR3 length: 14 residues. Trimming at V came to 1 base and at J to 6 bases, leaving 7 bases not matched to a gene.

This TCR was sampled from a man in his fifties or sixties in good health. The specimen was CD8+ T cells sorted from blood. The chain joins TRBV29-1 to TRBJ2-3; 7 bases line up with TRBD2. The CDR3 spells CSVEGTRDGDTQYF. CDR3 DNA: TGCAGCGTTGAAGGGACTAGGGACGGGGATACGCAGTATTTT.